This paragraph covers one T cell receptor (beta chain) sequence. Its antigen is as yet unknown. V dropped 8 bases and J dropped 8; count of bases not matched to a gene: 8. Germline values: CDR1 WSHSY, CDR2 SAAADI. The CDR3 is 14 amino acids. The source of the sample is a study of post-analysis software for immune sequencing data. Study in general: The cohort encompassed relapsing-remitting, secondary progressive and progressive-relapsing multiple sclerosis disease courses. General study findings and limits: Normalized Chao1 diversity in multiple sclerosis patients fell significantly below that of controls. Clustering by F measure revealed strong co-clustering among samples prepared together in one batch. Included in a set of four or five TRBV segments more frequent in patients than controls were TRBV5-6, TRBV5-1 and TRBV20-1.

Each TCR beta cDNA library carried unique molecular identifiers. The yield from about 1 to 10 million T cells was roughly 0.5 million cDNA molecules in total. MiXCR was run by TCRdb on the PCR reads, yielding one entry per CDR3 protein. The sample has approximately 460,000 distinct CDR3 sequences, roughly 45% seen once. The chain links TRBV10-2 to TRBJ2-1, with 11 bases identical to TRBD2. Specimen: blood. This clonotype was obtained from a girl aged 5 to 17 with multiple sclerosis. Here the CDR3 reads CASGGLAVPDEQFF. DNA for the CDR3: TGCGCCAGCGGGGGACTAGCGGTGCCAGATGAGCAGTTCTTC.